In this sample, the clone carrying this T cell receptor (beta chain) is medium-sized (0.01 to 0.1%). Its antigen is as yet unknown. Full-length variable regions came from constant-region reverse primers plus semi-nested Nested Universal Primer A PCR. TCRdb called the 5' RACE reads again in MiXCR, with one record for every CDR3 protein. Here the sample spans 52,000 or so distinct CDR3 sequences, more than 20% being singletons. Points from the study as a whole: The TCR gene usage of tumor memory CD4+ T cells clustered together with blood and lymph node memory CD4+ cells and with lymph node naive CD4+ cells. The larger-cohort validation was restricted to a single TCR beta V-J rearrangement rather than whole repertoires.

Unmatched junction bases numbered 7, after V lost 2 bases and J lost 0 bases. This CDR3 contains 16 residues. Germline values: CDR1 MGHRA, CDR2 YSYEKL. Tregs were sorted as CD4+CD25+CD127-/low cells. The origin of this receptor is a female donor with breast cancer. This chain links TRBV4-1 with TRBJ2-7; 7 bases fit TRBD1. Sequencing was performed on tumor-infiltrating Tregs sorted from the breast tumor. In nucleotides, the CDR3 is TGCGCCAGCAGCCAATTTTTAACAGGGGCCTCCTACGAGCAGTACTTC. Translated: CASSQFLTGASYEQYF.